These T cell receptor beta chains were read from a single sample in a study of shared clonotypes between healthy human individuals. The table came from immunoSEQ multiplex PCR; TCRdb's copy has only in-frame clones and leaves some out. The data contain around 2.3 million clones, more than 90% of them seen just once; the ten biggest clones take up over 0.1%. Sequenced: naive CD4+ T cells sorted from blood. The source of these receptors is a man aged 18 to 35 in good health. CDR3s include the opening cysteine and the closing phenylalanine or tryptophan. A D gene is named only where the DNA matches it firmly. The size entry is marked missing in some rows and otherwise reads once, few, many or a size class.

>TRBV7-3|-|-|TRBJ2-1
TGTGCCAGCAGCCCCCAGGGCAATGAGCAGTTCTTC
CASSPQGNEQFF
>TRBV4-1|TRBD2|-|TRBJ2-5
TGCGCCAGCAGCCAGGGTCCCTCCGCGGGAGGGATACAAGAGACCCAGTACTTC
CASSQGPSAGGIQETQYF
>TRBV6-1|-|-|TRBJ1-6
TGTGCCAGCAGTGTTGGGCCAGACTACTATAATTCACCCCTCCACTTT
CASSVGPDYYNSPLHF
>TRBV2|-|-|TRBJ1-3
TGTGCCAGCAGTTCGCACGGAGCTGGAAACACCATATATTTT
CASSSHGAGNTIYF
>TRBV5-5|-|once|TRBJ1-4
TGTGCCAGCAGCTTGGCCCGGAAGGACAATGAAAAACTGTTTTTT
CASSLARKDNEKLFF
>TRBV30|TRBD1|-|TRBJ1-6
TGTGCCTGGAGTCGAAGCCGACAGGGAAACGCCAAGTATTCACCCCTCCACTTT
CAWSRSRQGNAKYSPLHF
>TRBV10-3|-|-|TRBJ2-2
TGTGCCATCAGTGAGTCGATAACGGCATTTCAGAAAACGAACACCGGGGAGCTGTTTTTT
CAISESITAFQKTNTGELFF
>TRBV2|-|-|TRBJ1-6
TGTGCCAGCTCCTATAATTCACCCCTCCACTTT
CASSYNSPLHF
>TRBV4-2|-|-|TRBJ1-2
TGTGCCAGCAGCCAAGATGAGGGGAGCAGCTATGGCTACACCTTC
CASSQDEGSSYGYTF
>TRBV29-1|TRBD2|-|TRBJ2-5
TGCAGCGTTGGTCTAGCGGAGCAAGAGACCCAGTACTTC
CSVGLAEQETQYF
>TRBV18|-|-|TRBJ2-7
TGTGCCAGCTCAAACGGACTGGGGGCCAGGGGAGGTGAGCAGTACTTC
CASSNGLGARGGEQYF
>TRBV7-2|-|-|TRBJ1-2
TGTGCCAGCAGCCCCCGGCTTGCCGGCGGGTACACCTTC
CASSPRLAGGYTF
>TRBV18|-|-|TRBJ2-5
TGTGCCAGCTCACCACCAAACTCAGCTCAAGAGACCCAGTACTTC
CASSPPNSAQETQYF
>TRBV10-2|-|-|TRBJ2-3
TGCGCCAGCAGTGAACGCCTACTGCCAGGCACAGATACGCAGTATTTT
CASSERLLPGTDTQYF
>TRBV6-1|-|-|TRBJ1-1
TGTGCCAGCAGTGGGGCTAAGGTTAGGAACACTGAAGCTTTCTTT
CASSGAKVRNTEAFF
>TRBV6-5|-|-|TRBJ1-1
TGTGCCAGCAGGGGGGTCGGCCTGAACACTGAAGCTTTCTTT
CASRGVGLNTEAFF
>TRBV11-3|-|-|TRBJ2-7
TGTGCCAGCAGCCAGGGGACGGGCCGCTACGAGCAGTACTTC
CASSQGTGRYEQYF
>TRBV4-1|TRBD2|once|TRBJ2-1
TGCGCCAGCAGCCAAAGACTAGCGGACTACAATGAGCAGTTCTTC
CASSQRLADYNEQFF
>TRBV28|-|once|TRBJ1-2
TGTGCCAGCAGATACAGGTCTAACTATGGCTACACCTTC
CASRYRSNYGYTF
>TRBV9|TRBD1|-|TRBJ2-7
TGTGCCAGCAGCGTATCCGGGACAGGGTTGACCTACGAGCAGTACTTC
CASSVSGTGLTYEQYF
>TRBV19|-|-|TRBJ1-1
TGTGCCAGGATAGGTGGGGGACCCCATGAAGCTTTCTTT
CARIGGGPHEAFF
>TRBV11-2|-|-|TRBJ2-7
TGTGCCAGCAGCCCAGCAGTGGGCTTAAGGGACGAGCAGTACTTC
CASSPAVGLRDEQYF
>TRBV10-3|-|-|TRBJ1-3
TGTGCCATCAGATTGACAGTCGGAAACACCATATATTTT
CAIRLTVGNTIYF
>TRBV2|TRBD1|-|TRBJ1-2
TGTGCCAGCCCTACAGGGGGCCGCATCTATGGCTACACCTTC
CASPTGGRIYGYTF
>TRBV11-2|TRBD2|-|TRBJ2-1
TGTGCCAGCAGCTTCGCTAGCGGGAGTAGCGGTGAGCAGTTCTTC
CASSFASGSSGEQFF
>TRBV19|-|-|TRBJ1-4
TGTGCCAGTAGCCTAAGGGTTTTACCGACTAATGAAAAACTGTTTTTT
CASSLRVLPTNEKLFF
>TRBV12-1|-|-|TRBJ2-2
TGTGCCAGCAGCTTTAGGCGACTAGCGCTGGACACCGGGGAGCTGTTTTTT
CASSFRRLALDTGELFF
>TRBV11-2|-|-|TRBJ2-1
TGTGCCAGCAGCTTAGGATTGGGGCAGTTCTTC
CASSLGLGQFF
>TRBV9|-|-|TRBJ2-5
TGTGCCAGCAGCGTAATGGAGAGAGGGGAGACCCAGTACTTC
CASSVMERGETQYF
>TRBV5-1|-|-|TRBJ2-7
TGCGCCAGCAGCTTGGAAGGAGCTCAGGGTATCTACGAGCAGTACTTC
CASSLEGAQGIYEQYF
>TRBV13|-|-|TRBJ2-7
TGTGCCAGCAGCTCCGGGACTAGACAGGGCGAGCAGTACTTC
CASSSGTRQGEQYF